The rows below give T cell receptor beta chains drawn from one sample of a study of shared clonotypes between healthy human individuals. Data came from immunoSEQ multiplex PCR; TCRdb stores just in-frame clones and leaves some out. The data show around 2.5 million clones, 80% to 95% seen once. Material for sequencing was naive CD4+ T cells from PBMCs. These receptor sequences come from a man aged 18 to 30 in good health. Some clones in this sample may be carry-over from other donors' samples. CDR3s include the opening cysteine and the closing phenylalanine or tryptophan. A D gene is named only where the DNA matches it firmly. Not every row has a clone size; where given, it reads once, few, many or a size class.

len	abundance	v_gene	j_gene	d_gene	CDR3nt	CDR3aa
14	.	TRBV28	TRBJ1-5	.	TGTGCCAGCAGGGTGTTCAGCTTTTCTCAGCCCCAGCATTTT	CASRVFSFSQPQHF
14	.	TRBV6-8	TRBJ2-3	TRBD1	TGTGCCAGCAGTTACGGCAGGGGGCAAGATACGCAGTATTTT	CASSYGRGQDTQYF
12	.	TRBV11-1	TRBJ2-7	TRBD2	TGTGCCAGCAGCTCCCCTAGCGGCGAGCAGTACTTC	CASSSPSGEQYF
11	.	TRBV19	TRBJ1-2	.	TGTGCCAGTAGAGCCGGCGGGGGCTACACCTTC	CASRAGGGYTF
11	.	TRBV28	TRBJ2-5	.	TGTGCCAGCAGTTTGGCGGAGACCCAGTACTTC	CASSLAETQYF
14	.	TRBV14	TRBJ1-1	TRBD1	TGTGCCAGCAGCCAAGCAGGGGGAAACACTGAAGCTTTCTTT	CASSQAGGNTEAFF
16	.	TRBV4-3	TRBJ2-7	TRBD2	TGCGCCAGCAGCCAAGATGTTCGACTAGCGGGAGACGAGCAGTACTTC	CASSQDVRLAGDEQYF
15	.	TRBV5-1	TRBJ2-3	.	TGCGCCAGCAGCGAAAGCGGTTATAGCACAGATACGCAGTATTTT	CASSESGYSTDTQYF
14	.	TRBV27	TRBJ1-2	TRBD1	TGTGCCAGCAGTGGGACAGGGCGGATTTATGGCTACACCTTC	CASSGTGRIYGYTF
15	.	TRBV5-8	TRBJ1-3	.	TGTGCCAGCAGCTTGTCGAGGTTCTCTGGAAACACCATATATTTT	CASSLSRFSGNTIYF
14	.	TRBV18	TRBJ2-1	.	TGTGCCAGCTCACCACCACGGTCGCTCGGTGAGCAGTTCTTC	CASSPPRSLGEQFF
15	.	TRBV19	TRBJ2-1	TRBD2	TGTGCCAGTAGCGCTAGCGGAGGCTCCTACAATGAGCAGTTCTTC	CASSASGGSYNEQFF
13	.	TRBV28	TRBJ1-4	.	TGTGCCAGCAGTCTCGACAGTAATGAAAACCTGTTTTTT	CASSLDSNENLFF
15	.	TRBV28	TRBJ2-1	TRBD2	TGTGCCAGCAGTCCCGCTAGCGGGGTCTACAGGGAGCAGTTCTTC	CASSPASGVYREQFF
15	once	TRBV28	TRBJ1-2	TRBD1	TGTGCCAGCAGTGGTAGGACAGGAGCAAGCTATGGCTACACCTTC	CASSGRTGASYGYTF
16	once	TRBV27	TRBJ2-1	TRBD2	TGTGCCAGTCAGATCGGGGGGACTAGCGGGACCCAAGTTAGGTTCTTC	CASQIGGTSGTQVRFF
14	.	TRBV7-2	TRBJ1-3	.	TGTGCCAGCAGCTTAGATTCTACTGGAAACACCATATATTTT	CASSLDSTGNTIYF
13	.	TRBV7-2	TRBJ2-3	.	TGTGCCAGCAGCTCCTCCCCCGGCGATACGCAGTATTTT	CASSSSPGDTQYF
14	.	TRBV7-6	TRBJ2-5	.	TGTGCCAGCAGCGTATCAGGGGGGGCGGAGACCCAGTACTTC	CASSVSGGAETQYF
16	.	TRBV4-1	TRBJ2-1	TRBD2	TGCGCCAGCAGCTACCCCGGGACTAGCGTGAGGGATGAGCAGTTCTTC	CASSYPGTSVRDEQFF
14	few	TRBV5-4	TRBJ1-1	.	TGTGCCAGCAGCTCTCAGGGCTTGAACACTGAAGCTTTCTTT	CASSSQGLNTEAFF
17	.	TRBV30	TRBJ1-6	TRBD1	TGTGCCTGGAGTACCGGGACAGGGGCCAACTATAATTCACCCCTCCACTTT	CAWSTGTGANYNSPLHF
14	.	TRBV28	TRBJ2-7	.	TGTGCCAGCAGTTTATATAGCACCCGCTACGAGCAGTACTTC	CASSLYSTRYEQYF
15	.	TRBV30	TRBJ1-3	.	TGTGCCTGGAGCGATCAACCCGTGCCTGGAAACACCATATATTTT	CAWSDQPVPGNTIYF
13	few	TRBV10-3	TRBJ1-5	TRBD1	TGTGCCATCAGTGGGGACAGGAATCAGCCCCAGCATTTT	CAISGDRNQPQHF
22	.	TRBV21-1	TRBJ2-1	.	TGTGCCAGCATGCAACCCAATTCCGGGACTAGCGGGACCGTGCGGCGCTACAATGAGCAGTTCTTC	CASMQPNSGTSGTVRRYNEQFF
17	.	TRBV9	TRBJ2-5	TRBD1	TGTGCCAGCAGCGCATTCTCCGGGACAGGGGTCCTCCGGTCCCAGTACTTC	CASSAFSGTGVLRSQYF
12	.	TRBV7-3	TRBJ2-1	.	TGTGCCAGCAGCTTTACATGGAATGAGCAGTTCTTC	CASSFTWNEQFF
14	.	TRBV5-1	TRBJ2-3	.	TGCGCCAGCAGCTTCGTAGGTGAGACAGATACGCAGTATTTT	CASSFVGETDTQYF
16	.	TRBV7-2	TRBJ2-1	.	TGTGCCAGCAGCTTAACTAGAATGAGCTCCTACAATGAGCAGTTCTTC	CASSLTRMSSYNEQFF
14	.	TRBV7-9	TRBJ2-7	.	TGTGCCAGCAGCTTCAGTTCGATCTCCTACGAGCAGTACTTC	CASSFSSISYEQYF
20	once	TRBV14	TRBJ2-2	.	TGTGCCAGCAGCCAAATTGCCGTGCTTGGAGCTAAACCGAACACCGGGGAGCTGTTTTTT	CASSQIAVLGAKPNTGELFF
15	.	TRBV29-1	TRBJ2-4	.	TGCAGCGTTTCCAAAAGCGCGACGACCGGGGACATTCAGTACTTC	CSVSKSATTGDIQYF
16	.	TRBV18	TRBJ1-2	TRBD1	TGTGCCAGCTCACCACGGCAGGGGGCAGAGTTAAGCGGCTACACCTTC	CASSPRQGAELSGYTF
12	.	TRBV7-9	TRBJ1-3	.	TGTGCCAGCAGCTCTTTTGGAAACACCATATATTTT	CASSSFGNTIYF
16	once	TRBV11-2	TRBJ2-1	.	TGTGCCAGCAGCTTAGATCAAGGCCGGGGCTACAATGAGCAGTTCTTC	CASSLDQGRGYNEQFF
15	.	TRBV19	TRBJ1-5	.	TGTGCCAGTAGTATCCACCGGGGGAGCAATCAGCCCCAGCATTTT	CASSIHRGSNQPQHF
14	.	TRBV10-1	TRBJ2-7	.	TGCGCCAGCAGTGACCCACCGTTGACAGCCGAGCAGTACTTC	CASSDPPLTAEQYF
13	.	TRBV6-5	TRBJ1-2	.	TGTGCCAGCAGCCCCGAGGCGCTCTATGGCTACACCTTC	CASSPEALYGYTF
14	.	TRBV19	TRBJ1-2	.	TGTGCCAGTAGTATAGTCGAGGCTAACTATGGCTACACCTTC	CASSIVEANYGYTF
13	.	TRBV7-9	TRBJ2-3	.	TGTGCCAGCAGCTTAGCGGGACCAGATACGCAGTATTTT	CASSLAGPDTQYF